These 17 T cell receptor beta chains originate from one sample sequenced in a study of T cells in Graves' hyperthyroidism and ophthalmopathy. It was RNA transcripts that yielded the amplified TCR beta CDR3 regions. The TCR CDR3 first-round RT-PCR relied on the HTBI primer set. TCRdb itself ran the multiplex PCR reads through MiXCR, one entry per CDR3 protein. The sample consists of fewer than 450,000 distinct CDR3 sequences, approximately 18% of them appearing once. The sample taken for sequencing was blood. The receptor set was obtained from a woman aged 25 to 39 with Graves' hyperthyroidism that later progressed to Graves' ophthalmopathy.

This clonotype has a count of ten or more. This chain connects TRBV7-9 to TRBJ2-1; TRBD2 is a possible D gene (5 bases). V gave up 2 bases and J gave up 5 bases, with 19 bases separating them. Germline V CDR1 and CDR2: SEHNR, FQNEAQ (reference sequence). The CDR3 runs 17 residues. In nucleotides, the CDR3 is TGTGCCAGCAGCTTACCCCCGGGGAGCGGATCCAACAATGAGCAGTTCTTC. Its translation: CASSLPPGSGSNNEQFF.

Ten or more counts support this clonotype. V gene TRBV19 combines with J gene TRBJ1-5; D perhaps matches TRBD1 (5 bases). The V end was cut by 6 bases, the J end by 0 bases, with 6 bases between. The CDR3 length is 13 residues. Germline CDR1 reads LNHDA; CDR2 reads SQIVND (reference sequence). CDR3 amino acids: CASSDSSNQPQHF. For the CDR3, the DNA is TGTGCCAGTAGCGACAGTAGCAATCAGCCCCAGCATTTT.

V gene TRBV2 combines with J gene TRBJ2-1, with a possible D match to TRBD2 (7 bases). Germline V gives CDR1 SNHLY, CDR2 FYNNEI. Trimming cost V 10 bases and J 4 bases, with 14 bases left between them. This CDR3 is built from 13 residues. CDR3 sequence (DNA): TGTGCCACGAGCGCGGGGGCATACAATGAGCAGTTCTTC. Translating gives CATSAGAYNEQFF.

This clonotype came up many times. This chain connects TRBV19 to TRBJ1-5, with TRBD1 matching over 10 bases. The CDR3 spans 18 residues. The V gene end was trimmed by 2 bases and the J gene end by 4 bases; junction bases not matched to a gene: 11. Germline V lookup: CDR1 LNHDA, CDR2 SQIVND (reference sequence). The CDR3: CASSISGTGVWRNQPQHF. CDR3 DNA: TGTGCCAGTAGTATAAGCGGGACAGGGGTATGGCGAAATCAGCCCCAGCATTTT.

This clonotype came up a few times. The chain combines TRBV5-6 with TRBJ2-7; 7 bases match TRBD2. Per germline, CDR1 SGHDT and CDR2 YYEEEE. The CDR3 is made up of 12 amino acids. V trimming: 1 base; J trimming: 5 bases; junction bases outside the gene matches: 0. CDR3 sequence: CASSLTSDEQYF. In DNA form, the CDR3 reads TGTGCCAGCAGCTTGACTAGCGACGAGCAGTACTTC.

A note on this clonotype: This clone may be a read error of a much larger clone one base away. The chain links TRBV10-3 to TRBJ1-2; D gene ambiguous. Per the germline V gene, CDR1 is ENHRY and CDR2 is SYGVKD. The CDR3 is made up of 15 amino acids. The V end lost 3 bases, the J end lost 0 bases, and 11 bases lay between the germline ends. Here the CDR3 reads CAISESVASNYGYTF. CDR3 bases: TGTGCCATCAGTGAATCCGTCGCATCTAACTATGGCTACACCTTC.

This clonotype appeared once. The V call is TRBV10-1, the J call TRBJ2-1; 8 bases match TRBD1. CDR3 length: 17 residues. V lost 4 bases, J lost 5 bases, and 13 bases stayed unmatched. CDR1 and CDR2 from the germline V gene are WNHNN and SYGVQD (reference sequence). DNA for the CDR3: TGCGCCAGCAGTGGTCTCCCTTTGGGGACAGGAGACAATGAGCAGTTCTTC. It yields the protein CASSGLPLGTGDNEQFF.

This clonotype was recorded a few times. V gene TRBV30 combines with J gene TRBJ1-2, with 7 bases identical to TRBD1. CDR3 length: 13 amino acids. J gave up 3 bases and V 4 bases, and 5 bases lay outside the gene matches. Germline V CDR1 and CDR2: GTSNPN, SVGIG (reference sequence). The CDR3 DNA reads as TGTGCCTGGACAGGGGGTTTGGACTATGGCTACACCTTC. Protein product: CAWTGGLDYGYTF. Drawing the rest from reference TRBV30 and TRBJ1-2, the complete variable domain is SQTIHQWPATLVQPVGSPLSLECTVEGTSNPNLYWYRQAAGRGLQLLFYSVGIGQISSEVPQNLSASRPQDRQFILSSKKLLLSDSGFYLCAWTGGLDYGYTFGSGTRLTVV.

This clonotype was found many times. The V call is TRBV5-1, the J call TRBJ2-5; D is undetermined. V was clipped by 4 bases and J by 2 bases, with 12 bases between them. The CDR3 has 14 residues. Germline CDR1 SGHRS, CDR2 YFSETQ. The CDR3 sequence: CASSDWNDQETQYF. CDR3 sequence (DNA): TGCGCCAGCAGCGACTGGAACGATCAAGAGACCCAGTACTTC.

This clonotype was observed a handful of times. The V gene is TRBV20-1, the J gene TRBJ2-7; no clear D gene. CDR3 length: 11 residues. The V end was cut by 3 bases, the J end by 6 bases, with 9 bases between. CDR1 and CDR2 (germline): DFQATT, SNEGSKA (reference sequence). In DNA form, the CDR3 reads TGCAGTGCTAGTCGTATCGCCGAGCAGTACTTC. The encoded protein is CSASRIAEQYF.

In its sample, this clonotype was seen a few times. This chain links TRBV7-9 with TRBJ2-7; 9 bases are shared with TRBD2. The CDR3 has 15 amino acids. The germline gives CDR1 SEHNR, CDR2 FQNEAQ (reference sequence). The trim removed 5 bases at V and 1 base at J, leaving 6 bases unmatched. DNA of the CDR3: TGTGCCAGCAGCCGAGGGACTAGCCCTTCCTACGAGCAGTACTTC. This codes for CASSRGTSPSYEQYF.

This clonotype has ten or more counts. The chain uses TRBV28 and TRBJ1-5, with D uncertain. CDR3 length: 14 amino acids. Trimming left V 7 bases short and J 0 bases short, with 10 bases between. Germline V gives CDR1 MDHEN, CDR2 SYDVKM. The CDR3 bases are TGTGCCAGCACCACAACGGGTAGCAATCAGCCCCAGCATTTT. Residues: CASTTTGSNQPQHF.

This clonotype was detected only a few times. This rearrangement joins TRBV20-1 to TRBJ1-5; TRBD1 might be the D (5 bases). The CDR3 has 14 residues. The germline V gene has CDR1 DFQATT and CDR2 SNEGSKA (reference sequence). The V end lost 0 bases, the J end lost 0 bases, and 6 bases lay between the germline ends. Written as DNA, the CDR3 is TGCAGTGCTAGAGACGGACATAGCAATCAGCCCCAGCATTTT. Protein product: CSARDGHSNQPQHF.

The rearrangement uses TRBV20-1 and TRBJ2-3; D gene uncertain. The ends were cut back, 3 bases at V and 1 base at J, with 8 bases in the middle. From germline, CDR1 is DFQATT and CDR2 SNEGSKA (reference sequence). The CDR3 covers 13 residues. CDR3 coding DNA: TGCAGTGCTAGTCCCCTGGGCACAGATACGCAGTATTTT. It codes for CSASPLGTDTQYF.

This clonotype has more than one count but fewer than ten. This chain connects TRBV10-3 to TRBJ1-1, with D perhaps TRBD1 (6 bases). CDR1 and CDR2 (germline): ENHRY, SYGVKD. The V gene lost 5 bases and the J gene lost 0 bases, with 10 bases spanning the gap. The CDR3 runs 14 residues. The CDR3 DNA reads TGTGCCATCAGTACACAGGGTTTGAACACTGAAGCTTTCTTT. Translating gives CAISTQGLNTEAFF.

The chain is built from TRBV6-1 and TRBJ2-2; D gene uncertain. V was trimmed by 7 bases and J by 7 bases, leaving 10 bases between them. The CDR3 is 12 amino acids. The germline V gene encodes CDR1 MNHNS and CDR2 SASEGT. The CDR3, as DNA: TGTGCCAGCACCCCCGGCGTCGGGGAGCTGTTTTTT. It yields the protein CASTPGVGELFF.

Many counts were recorded for this clonotype. V and J are TRBV28 and TRBJ1-5; D is perhaps TRBD1 (6 bases). CDR1 MDHEN and CDR2 SYDVKM come from the germline V gene. The V gene lost 1 base and the J gene lost 4 bases, with 14 bases spanning the gap. There are 16 residues in the CDR3. CDR3 DNA: TGTGCCAGCAGTTTATTTAACCAGGGGTCAAATCAGCCCCAGCATTTT. Residues: CASSLFNQGSNQPQHF.